This T cell receptor (beta chain) was documented in a study of T cells in Graves' hyperthyroidism and ophthalmopathy. Across the whole study: Peripheral blood was collected at initial diagnosis, before any treatment. Study findings and constraints: Blood also showed most of the thyroid clonotypes that were expanded above 0.001. Median prediction lead before ophthalmopathy onset was 5 to 7 months with the model.

Regions amplified from RNA transcripts were the TCR beta CDR3 regions. HTBI primers drove first-round RT-PCR of the TCR CDR3. TCRdb reanalysed the multiplex PCR reads using MiXCR and keeps one entry per CDR3 protein. The sample holds some 600,000 distinct CDR3 sequences; approximately 13% are singletons and the top ten take 5.8%. CDR3 length: 17 residues. V dropped 3 bases and J dropped 0; count of bases not matched to a gene: 4. Germline V gene data show CDR1 as LNHDA and CDR2 as SQIVND (reference sequence). This clonotype came up many times. Its antigen is unidentified. The V call is TRBV19, the J call TRBJ2-2; 10 nucleotides align to TRBD2. Sequencing input: blood. The receptor comes from a woman aged 25-40 years with Graves' hyperthyroidism that later progressed to Graves' ophthalmopathy. The CDR3 is CASSIKAGGTNTGELFF. The CDR3 DNA follows: TGTGCCAGTAGTATCAAAGCGGGAGGGACGAACACCGGGGAGCTGTTTTTT.